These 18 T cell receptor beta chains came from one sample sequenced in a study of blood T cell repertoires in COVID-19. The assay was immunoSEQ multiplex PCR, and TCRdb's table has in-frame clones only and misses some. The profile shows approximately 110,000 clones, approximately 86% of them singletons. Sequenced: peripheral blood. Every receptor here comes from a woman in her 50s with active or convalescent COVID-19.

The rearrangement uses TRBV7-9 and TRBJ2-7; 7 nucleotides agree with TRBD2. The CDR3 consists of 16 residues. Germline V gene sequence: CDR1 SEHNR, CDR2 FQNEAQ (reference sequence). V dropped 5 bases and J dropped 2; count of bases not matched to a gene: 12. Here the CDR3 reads CASSPRSGGTTYEQYF. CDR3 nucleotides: TGTGCCAGCAGCCCCCGGTCGGGAGGAACTACCTACGAGCAGTACTTC.

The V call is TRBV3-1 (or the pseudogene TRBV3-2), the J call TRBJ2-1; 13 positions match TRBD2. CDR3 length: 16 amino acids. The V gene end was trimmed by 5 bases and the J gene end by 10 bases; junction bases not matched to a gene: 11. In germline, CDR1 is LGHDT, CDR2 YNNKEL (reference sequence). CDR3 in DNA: TGTGCCAGCAGCTCTTTAAGGACTAGCGGGAGAGGAGAGCAGTTCTTC. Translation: CASSSLRTSGRGEQFF.

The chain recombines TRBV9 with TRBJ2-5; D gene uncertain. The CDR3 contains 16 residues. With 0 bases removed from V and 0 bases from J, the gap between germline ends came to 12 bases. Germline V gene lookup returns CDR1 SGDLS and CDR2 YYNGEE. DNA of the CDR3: TGTGCCAGCAGCGTAGGCTGGAGCCCCGACCAAGAGACCCAGTACTTC. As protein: CASSVGWSPDQETQYF. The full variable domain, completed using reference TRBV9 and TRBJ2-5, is DSGVTQTPKHLITATGQRVTLRCSPRSGDLSVYWYQQSLDQGLQFLIQYYNGEERAKGNILERFSAQQFPDLHSELNLSSLELGDSALYFCASSVGWSPDQETQYFGPGTRLLVL.

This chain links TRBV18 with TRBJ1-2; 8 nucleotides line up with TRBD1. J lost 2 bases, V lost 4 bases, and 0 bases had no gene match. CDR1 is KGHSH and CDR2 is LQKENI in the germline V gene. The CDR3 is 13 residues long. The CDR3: CASSRDRNYGYTF. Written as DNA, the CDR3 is TGTGCCAGCTCACGGGACAGGAACTATGGCTACACCTTC.

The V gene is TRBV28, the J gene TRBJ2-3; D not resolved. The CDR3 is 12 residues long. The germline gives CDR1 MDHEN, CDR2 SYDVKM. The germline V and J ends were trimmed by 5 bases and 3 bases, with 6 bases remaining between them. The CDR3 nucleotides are TGTGCCAGCAGTCCCCGGACAGATACGCAGTATTTT. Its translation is CASSPRTDTQYF.

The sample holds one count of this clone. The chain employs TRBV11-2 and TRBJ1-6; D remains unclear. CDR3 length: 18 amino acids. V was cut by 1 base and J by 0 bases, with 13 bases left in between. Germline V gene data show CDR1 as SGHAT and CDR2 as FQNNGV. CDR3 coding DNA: TGTGCCAGCAGCTTAGGTCCGCCCCTAACCTCCTATAATTCACCCCTCCACTTT. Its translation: CASSLGPPLTSYNSPLHF.

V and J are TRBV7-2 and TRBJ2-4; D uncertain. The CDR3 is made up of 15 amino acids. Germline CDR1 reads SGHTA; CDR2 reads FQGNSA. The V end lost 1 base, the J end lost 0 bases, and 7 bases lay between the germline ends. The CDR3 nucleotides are TGTGCCAGCAGCTTAGTCCTCGGAGCCAAAAACATTCAGTACTTC. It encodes CASSLVLGAKNIQYF. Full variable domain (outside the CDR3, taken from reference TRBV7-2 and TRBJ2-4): GAGVSQSPSNKVTEKGKDVELRCDPISGHTALYWYRQSLGQGLEFLIYFQGNSAPDKSGLPSDRFSAERTGGSVSTLTIQRTQQEDSAVYLCASSLVLGAKNIQYFGAGTRLSVL.

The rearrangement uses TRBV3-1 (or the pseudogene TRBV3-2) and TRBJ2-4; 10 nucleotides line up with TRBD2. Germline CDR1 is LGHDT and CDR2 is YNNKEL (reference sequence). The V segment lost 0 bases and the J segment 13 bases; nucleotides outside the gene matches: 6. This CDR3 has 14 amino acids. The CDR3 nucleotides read TGTGCCAGCAGCCAAGATACTAGCGGGGACCGCCAGTACTTC. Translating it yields CASSQDTSGDRQYF.

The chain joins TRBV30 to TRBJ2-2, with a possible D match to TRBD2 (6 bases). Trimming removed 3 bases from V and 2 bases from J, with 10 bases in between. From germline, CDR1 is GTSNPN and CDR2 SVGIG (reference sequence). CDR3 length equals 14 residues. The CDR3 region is CAWRSGLNTGELFF. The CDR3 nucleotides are TGTGCCTGGAGGTCCGGACTAAACACCGGGGAGCTGTTTTTT.

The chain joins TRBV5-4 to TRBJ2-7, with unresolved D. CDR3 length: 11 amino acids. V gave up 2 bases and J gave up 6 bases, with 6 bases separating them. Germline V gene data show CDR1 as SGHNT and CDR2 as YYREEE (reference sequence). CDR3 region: CASSFSGEQYF. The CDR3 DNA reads TGTGCCAGCAGCTTCTCAGGCGAGCAGTACTTC.

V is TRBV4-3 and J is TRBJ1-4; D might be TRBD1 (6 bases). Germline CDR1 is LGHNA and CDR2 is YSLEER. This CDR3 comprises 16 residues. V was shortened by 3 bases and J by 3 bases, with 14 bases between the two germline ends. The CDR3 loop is CASSHRTGIANEKLFF. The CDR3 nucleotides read TGCGCCAGCAGCCATCGAACAGGGATTGCTAATGAAAAACTGTTTTTT.

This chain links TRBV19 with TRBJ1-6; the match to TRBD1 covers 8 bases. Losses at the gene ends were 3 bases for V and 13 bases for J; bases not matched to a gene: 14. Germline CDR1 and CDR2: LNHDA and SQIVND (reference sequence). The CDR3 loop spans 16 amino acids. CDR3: CASSIRQGTGPSPLHF. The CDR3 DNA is TGTGCCAGTAGTATCCGTCAAGGGACAGGCCCCAGTCCCCTCCACTTT. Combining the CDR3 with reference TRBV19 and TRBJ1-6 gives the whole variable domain DGGITQSPKYLFRKEGQNVTLSCEQNLNHDAMYWYRQDPGQGLRLIYYSQIVNDFQKGDIAEGYSVSREKKESFPLTVTSAQKNPTAFYLCASSIRQGTGPSPLHFGNGTRLTVT.

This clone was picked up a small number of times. The CDR3 sequence: CAWSGGLAGNEQFF. The CDR3 coding sequence is TGTGCCTGGAGTGGGGGACTAGCGGGAAATGAGCAGTTCTTC. The V and J genes are TRBV30 and TRBJ2-1; 13 nucleotides line up with TRBD2. CDR1 GTSNPN and CDR2 SVGIG come from the germline V gene (reference sequence). The junction had 1 base not matched to a gene; V was cut back by 1 base and J by 7 bases. The CDR3 runs 14 residues.

CDR3 protein: CASSDLTGERYEQYF. CDR3 coding DNA: TGTGCCAGCAGTGACCTCACAGGGGAGAGGTACGAGCAGTACTTC. This chain uses TRBV6-1 with TRBJ2-7; 7 bases are shared with TRBD1. V trimming: 3 bases; J trimming: 4 bases; junction bases outside the gene matches: 9. CDR3 length: 15 residues. Germline CDR1 is MNHNS and CDR2 is SASEGT.

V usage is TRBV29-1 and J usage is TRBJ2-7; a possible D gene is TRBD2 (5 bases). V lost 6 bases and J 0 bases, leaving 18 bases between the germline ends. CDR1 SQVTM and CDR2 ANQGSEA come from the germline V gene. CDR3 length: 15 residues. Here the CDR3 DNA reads TGCAGCGTAGAACTAGAGGCCCCGAGCTCCTACGAGCAGTACTTC. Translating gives CSVELEAPSSYEQYF.

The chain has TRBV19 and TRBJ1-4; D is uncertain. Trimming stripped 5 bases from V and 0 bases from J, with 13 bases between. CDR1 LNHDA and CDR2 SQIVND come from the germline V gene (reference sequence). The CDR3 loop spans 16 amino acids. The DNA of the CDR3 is TGTGCCAGTAGTCACACTATGGAAACAACTAATGAAAAACTGTTTTTT. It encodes CASSHTMETTNEKLFF.

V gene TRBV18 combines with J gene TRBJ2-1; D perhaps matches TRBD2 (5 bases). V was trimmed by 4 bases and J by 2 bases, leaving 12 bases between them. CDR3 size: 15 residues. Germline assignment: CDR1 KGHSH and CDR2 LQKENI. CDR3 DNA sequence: TGTGCCAGCTCACTGGAAGGACTCACCTACAATGAGCAGTTCTTC. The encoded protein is CASSLEGLTYNEQFF.

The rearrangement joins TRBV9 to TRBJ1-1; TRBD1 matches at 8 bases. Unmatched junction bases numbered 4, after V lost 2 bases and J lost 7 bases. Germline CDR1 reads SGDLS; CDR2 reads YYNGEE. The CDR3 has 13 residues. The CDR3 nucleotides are TGTGCCAGCAGCGTCGGGACAGGAGGTGAAGCTTTCTTT. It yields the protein CASSVGTGGEAFF.